Shown below are 13 T cell receptor beta chains from a single sample sequenced in a study of blood T cell repertoires in COVID-19. The table came from immunoSEQ multiplex PCR; TCRdb's copy has only in-frame clones and leaves some out. The sample carries approximately 500,000 clones, roughly nine tenths recorded once. Material: peripheral blood. The receptors here all came from a woman in her 50s with COVID-19, enrolled during active disease.

The chain links TRBV6-2 or TRBV6-3 to TRBJ1-2; 7 bases match TRBD1. V dropped 2 bases and J dropped 8; count of bases not matched to a gene: 8. Per germline, CDR1 MNHEY and CDR2 SVGEGT. The CDR3 totals 14 residues. The CDR3 spells CASSYASGTDGYTF. In DNA, the CDR3 is TGTGCCAGCAGTTACGCCTCCGGGACAGACGGCTACACCTTC.

The CDR3 nucleotides are TGTGCCAGCAGCTCTTCTATGATGAATGAAAAACTGTTTTTT. Amino acids: CASSSSMMNEKLFF. The chain employs TRBV7-2 and TRBJ1-4; no clear D. Germline assignment: CDR1 SGHTA and CDR2 FQGNSA. The CDR3 has 14 residues. V lost 4 bases, J lost 5 bases, and 11 bases lay in between.

The genes are TRBV6-6 and TRBJ1-1; D is possibly TRBD1 (6 bases). CDR1 is MNHNY and CDR2 is SVGAGI in the germline V gene (reference sequence). The CDR3 spans 12 residues. The V gene lost 11 bases and the J gene lost 5 bases, with 15 bases spanning the gap. CDR3 amino acids: CASLRGGTEAFF. The CDR3 bases are TGTGCCTCCCTCCGAGGGGGTACTGAAGCTTTCTTT.

The V and J genes are TRBV5-4 and TRBJ2-2, with a possible D match to TRBD2 (6 bases). This CDR3 region has 17 residues. V was shortened by 4 bases and J by 2 bases, with 18 bases between the two germline ends. From germline, CDR1 is SGHNT and CDR2 YYREEE (reference sequence). CDR3 nucleotides: TGTGCCAGCAGCCTCCCGCGGAGGGGACCTAACACCGGGGAGCTGTTTTTT. Translated, it gives CASSLPRRGPNTGELFF.

The gene calls are TRBV12-3 or TRBV12-4 and TRBJ1-2; TRBD1 matches at 7 bases. This CDR3 spans 13 amino acids. The V segment lost 6 bases and the J segment 6 bases; nucleotides outside the gene matches: 7. The CDR3 loop is CASSGTAIDGYTF. The CDR3 DNA reads as TGTGCCAGCAGCGGGACAGCGATCGATGGCTACACCTTC.

This chain uses TRBV2 with TRBJ1-5; 7 bases agree with TRBD1. V gave up 6 bases and J gave up 6 bases; unmatched junction bases: 11. Germline CDR1 and CDR2: SNHLY and FYNNEI. This CDR3 comprises 15 residues. The CDR3 reads CASSQGETGIQPQHF. Written as DNA, the CDR3 is TGTGCCAGCAGCCAGGGGGAGACAGGCATTCAGCCCCAGCATTTT.

The chain employs TRBV3-1 (or the pseudogene TRBV3-2) and TRBJ2-1, with 11 bases identical to TRBD2. V was pared by 9 bases and J by 2 bases, with 0 bases of the junction left unmatched. This CDR3 has 13 amino acids. Germline V gives CDR1 LGHDT, CDR2 YNNKEL (reference sequence). This CDR3 is CASSGGAYNEQFF. CDR3 sequence (DNA): TGTGCCAGTAGCGGGGGGGCCTACAATGAGCAGTTCTTC.

V and J are TRBV5-6 and TRBJ2-7; D is unclear. Germline values: CDR1 SGHDT, CDR2 YYEEEE. The CDR3 runs to 16 residues. Trimming pared 5 bases from V and 0 bases from J, leaving 18 bases between. The DNA for the CDR3 is TGTGCCAGCAGTCCTACTATAACGGGTTACTCCTACGAGCAGTACTTC. Protein product: CASSPTITGYSYEQYF.

The chain joins TRBV2 to TRBJ2-7; 9 nucleotides line up with TRBD2. The CDR3 extends over 15 amino acids. Germline CDR1 SNHLY, CDR2 FYNNEI. Trimming at V came to 8 bases and at J to 1 base, leaving 9 bases not matched to a gene. Written as DNA, the CDR3 is TGTGCCAGCGCAACCCAAGCGGGGGGATCCTACGAGCAGTACTTC. This codes for CASATQAGGSYEQYF.

V gene TRBV9 combines with J gene TRBJ2-2, with D perhaps matching TRBD2 (5 bases). CDR1 SGDLS and CDR2 YYNGEE come from the germline V gene. There are 15 residues in the CDR3. V lost 0 bases, J lost 6 bases, and 12 bases lay in between. In DNA form, the CDR3 reads TGTGCCAGCAGCGTAGTTGAGGGATGGGCCGGGGAGCTGTTTTTT. This gives the protein CASSVVEGWAGELFF.

The J gene is TRBJ2-6, the V gene TRBV27; D perhaps matches TRBD2 (6 bases). The length of the CDR3 is 17 residues. V lost 9 bases, J lost 2 bases, and 20 bases lay in between. CDR1 and CDR2 from the germline V gene are MNHEY and SMNVEV (reference sequence). The CDR3 region is CASRPLSGLTGANVLTF. CDR3 bases: TGTGCCAGTCGTCCTTTGAGCGGGTTGACTGGGGCCAACGTCCTGACTTTC.

V gene TRBV27 combines with J gene TRBJ1-1; 7 nucleotides agree with TRBD1. V was pared by 5 bases and J by 7 bases, with 7 bases of the junction left unmatched. This CDR3 has 13 amino acids. The germline V gene encodes CDR1 MNHEY and CDR2 SMNVEV (reference sequence). In DNA, the CDR3 is TGTGCCAGCAGTCCCGGGACAGACATTGAAGCTTTCTTT. Translating it yields CASSPGTDIEAFF.

In regard to this clone: Mismatch with germline at one junction end may stem from a read error. The chain is built from TRBV3-1 (or the pseudogene TRBV3-2) and TRBJ2-7, with 7 bases that match TRBD2. The CDR3 spans 14 residues. CDR1 LGHDT and CDR2 YNNKEL come from the germline V gene (reference sequence). CDR3 in amino acids: CVSSQVERGYEQYF. Written as DNA, the CDR3 is TGTGTCAGCAGCCAAGTTGAGCGGGGCTACGAGCAGTACTTC.